This TCR beta chain was identified in a study of tumor-infiltrating lymphocytes in primary liver carcinoma. Study details: Aged between 30 and 69 years, the patients were men and women. Read depth, roughly 3.5 to 7.5 million productive TCRbeta reads, did not differ significantly between tissues.

Concerning this clonotype: Compared with germline, one end of the junction differs, possibly owing to a read error.

Starting material of 450 to 500 ng total RNA yielded TCR beta cDNA via a constant-region primer. Libraries covering TCR beta were generated through three nested multiplex PCR rounds (using a slightly modified ARM-PCR). Researchers ran the first two PCR rounds for roughly 11 cycles each with TRBV1-TRBV30 forward primers and a C-beta reverse primer. TCRdb fed the multiplex PCR reads into MiXCR, producing one record per CDR3 protein. The sample consists of 35,000 to 45,000 distinct CDR3 sequences, roughly 77% of them appearing once. Both RNA and DNA were isolated together from about 21-30 mg of bulk tissue that had not been sorted. Chronic HBV infection affected patients, none of whom had received treatment. The CDR3 is 14 amino acids. The germline V gene encodes CDR1 MNHNS and CDR2 SASEGT.

This sequence was found in a woman aged 25 to 39 with primary liver carcinoma and hepatitis B virus infection. Sequenced material: tumor-adjacent normal liver tissue. The rearrangement uses TRBV6-1 and TRBJ1-5, with D possibly being TRBD1 (5 bases). The CDR3 protein is CASKGINSNQPQRF. The CDR3 region has the DNA TGTGCCAGTAAGGGGATAAATAGCAATCAGCCCCAGCGTTTC.